Sample share makes the clone carrying this T cell receptor beta chain medium-sized. The antigen remains undetermined. The CDR3 loop spans 11 amino acids. Germline V gives CDR1 SQVTM, CDR2 ANQGSEA. V lost 6 bases, J lost 2 bases, and 6 bases lay in between. The TCR beta libraries were generated through quantitative 5'-RACE incorporating molecular barcodes. TCRdb itself ran the 5' RACE reads through MiXCR, one entry per CDR3 protein. The sample has 35,000 to 50,000 distinct CDR3 sequences; approximately 11% are singletons. This record belongs to a study of CD8 T cells in ankylosing spondylitis. General observations from the study: Within ankylosing spondylitis blood, a TCR beta motif made up of eight highly homologous variants appeared to be characteristic. The disease-linked clones had a CD8+ phenotype and low blood frequencies. Reportedly, disease-linked clones are significantly enriched in ankylosing spondylitis patients' matched synovial fluid.

The sequence was obtained from a male donor with ankylosing spondylitis or in good health (not recorded which). The source material was blood, either unsorted or a sorted T cell fraction (not recorded which). The chain couples TRBV29-1 to TRBJ2-3; D not resolved. CDR3 loop: CSVAHTDTQYF. DNA of the CDR3: TGCAGCGTAGCGCACACAGATACGCAGTATTTT.